The 2 T cell receptor beta chains below all came from one sample that was sequenced in a study of blood T cells in healthy people across ages. Then a second PCR, running roughly 7 to 11 cycles, was carried out with a sample-barcoded 5' primer and a J-beta primer mix. TCRdb called the 5' RACE reads again in MiXCR, with one record for every CDR3 protein. The table has about 1.1 million distinct CDR3 sequences, 35% to 40% seen once. Material: blood. These receptors all come from a man aged 18 to 30 in good health.

V and J are TRBV4-1 and TRBJ2-5; TRBD2 agrees at 9 bases. This CDR3 is 16 amino acids long. CDR1 and CDR2 (germline): MGHRA, YSYEKL. V was pared by 0 bases and J by 1 base, with 3 bases of the junction left unmatched. Here the CDR3 DNA reads TGCGCCAGCAGCCAAGAGCTAGCGGGGACCCAAGAGACCCAGTACTTC. Its translation is CASSQELAGTQETQYF.

The chain is built from TRBV6-5 and TRBJ2-5; D is ambiguous. Trimming removed 2 bases at V and 3 bases at J, with 13 bases between. CDR1 is MNHEY and CDR2 is SVGAGI in the germline V gene. The CDR3 loop spans 15 amino acids. CDR3 sequence (DNA): TGTGCCAGCAGTTACGAGCGTATAAACGAAGAGACCCAGTACTTC. The encoded protein is CASSYERINEETQYF.